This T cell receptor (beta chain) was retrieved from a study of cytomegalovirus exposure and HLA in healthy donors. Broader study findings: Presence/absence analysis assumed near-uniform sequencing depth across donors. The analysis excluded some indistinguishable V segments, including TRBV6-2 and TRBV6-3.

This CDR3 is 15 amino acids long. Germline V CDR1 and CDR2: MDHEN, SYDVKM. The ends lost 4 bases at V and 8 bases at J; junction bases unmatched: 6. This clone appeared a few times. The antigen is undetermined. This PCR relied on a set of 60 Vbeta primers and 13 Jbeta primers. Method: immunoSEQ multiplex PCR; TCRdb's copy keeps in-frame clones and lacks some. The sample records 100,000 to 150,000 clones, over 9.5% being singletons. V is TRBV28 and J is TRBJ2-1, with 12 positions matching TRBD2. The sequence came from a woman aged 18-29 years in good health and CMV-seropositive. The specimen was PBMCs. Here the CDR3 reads CASSSTSGSSDEQFF. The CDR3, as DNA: TGTGCCAGCAGTTCGACTAGCGGGAGCTCGGATGAGCAGTTCTTC.